The 19 T cell receptor beta chains listed next were all sequenced from one sample in a study of quantifying T cell responses using KT2 cells. Across the whole study: cDNA was made from DNase-treated RNA using alpha and beta constant primers.

Each cDNA got a UMI-containing oligo ligated at its 3' end. An equimolar mix of RC1.1 and RC1.2 primed the beta chain across TRBC1 and TRBC2. TCRdb re-called the UMI-ligation and nested PCR reads with MiXCR, one entry per CDR3 protein. The sample shows tens of thousands of distinct CDR3 sequences, 7.3% of them seen only once. The material sequenced was PBMCs spiked with cells of the T cell clone KT2. These receptors came from a human donor.

This clonotype was seen repeatedly, ten times or more. The chain employs TRBV7-2 and TRBJ2-1, with no clear D. The CDR3 is 14 amino acids. CDR1 and CDR2 (germline): SGHTA, FQGNSA. Trimming took off 4 bases at V and 8 bases at J, with 15 bases between the two ends. The CDR3 nucleotides read TGTGCCAGCAGCTCCCTCGGGCCCGGGTATGAGCAGTTCTTC. Translating gives CASSSLGPGYEQFF.

Notes on this clonotype: A much larger clone differs by one base, so this may be a read error. This chain links TRBV5-5 with TRBJ2-3; D remains ambiguous. Germline V gene data show CDR1 as SGHKS and CDR2 as YYEKEE (reference sequence). The V and J ends lost 4 bases and 4 bases respectively, with 10 bases between them. The CDR3 is 13 amino acids. For the CDR3, the DNA is TGTGCCAGCAGCCCTCTAATGGCAGATACGCAGTATTTT. The encoded protein is CASSPLMADTQYF.

This clonotype was detected ten times or more. CDR3 bases: TGCAGCGTTGGACAGTTCAACACTGAAGCTTTCTTT. Amino acid sequence: CSVGQFNTEAFF. The chain recombines TRBV29-1 with TRBJ1-1; a weak D match, TRBD1 (5 bases). The CDR3 is 12 amino acids. The ends were cut back, 4 bases at V and 2 bases at J, with 8 bases in the middle. Germline values: CDR1 SQVTM, CDR2 ANQGSEA.

This clonotype was picked up a small number of times. The chain is built from TRBV20-1 and TRBJ2-7; the D gene is possibly TRBD2 (6 bases). V lost 6 bases to trimming and J lost 2 bases, with 14 bases between them. The CDR3 is made up of 13 amino acids. CDR1 and CDR2 from the germline V gene are DFQATT and SNEGSKA (reference sequence). The CDR3 DNA follows: TGCAGTGCGAAGGGGACTCCCGCCTACGAGCAGTACTTC. Translated, it gives CSAKGTPAYEQYF.

This clonotype appeared many times. The V call is TRBV20-1, the J call TRBJ1-6, with D perhaps TRBD1 (5 bases). CDR1 DFQATT and CDR2 SNEGSKA come from the germline V gene (reference sequence). This CDR3 region has 14 residues. Trimming stripped 1 base from V and 6 bases from J, with 10 bases between. CDR3 in amino acids: CSARAGRANSPLHF. DNA for the CDR3: TGCAGTGCTAGAGCGGGCAGGGCTAATTCACCCCTCCACTTT.

This clonotype was seen at least ten times. J is TRBJ1-4 and V is TRBV12-3 or TRBV12-4, with D perhaps TRBD1 (6 bases). Trimming stripped 1 base from V and 4 bases from J, with 16 bases between. The length of the CDR3 is 17 residues. CDR3 in amino acids: CASSLEFGGANNEKLFF. The CDR3 DNA follows: TGTGCCAGCAGTTTAGAATTCGGGGGCGCAAATAATGAAAAACTGTTTTTT.

This clonotype was seen many times. V gene TRBV12-3 or TRBV12-4 combines with J gene TRBJ2-7; TRBD2 agrees at 13 bases. This CDR3 has 16 amino acids. V dropped 4 bases and J dropped 4; count of bases not matched to a gene: 7. This CDR3 reads CASSSSRLAGGYEQYF. In DNA, the CDR3 is TGTGCCAGCAGTTCATCACGACTAGCGGGAGGTTACGAGCAGTACTTC.

This clonotype was detected many times. The CDR3 nucleotides are TGTGCCAGCAGCCTGGGACTAGCGGAAGAGACCCAGTACTTC. Translated, it gives CASSLGLAEETQYF. The chain is built from TRBV12-3 or TRBV12-4 and TRBJ2-5; 11 bases agree with TRBD2. Trimming cost V 6 bases and J 3 bases; bases outside gene matches: 3. This CDR3 contains 14 residues.

This clonotype has a count of ten or more. The CDR3 DNA sequence: TGTGCCAGCAGGGGCGGGTACACTGAAGCTTTCTTT. Translating it yields CASRGGYTEAFF. This chain joins TRBV6-1 and TRBJ1-1; D gene uncertain. V was clipped by 6 bases and J by 3 bases, with 8 bases between them. The CDR3 is made up of 12 amino acids. The germline gives CDR1 MNHNS, CDR2 SASEGT.

This clonotype was picked up many times. The CDR3 protein is CASSPQPGGAAYNEQFF. The CDR3 DNA sequence: TGTGCCAGCAGCCCCCAACCGGGCGGGGCGGCCTACAATGAGCAGTTCTTC. This sequence joins TRBV3-1 and TRBJ2-1; TRBD2 might be the D (6 bases). The V gene's germline CDR1 is LGHDT and CDR2 YNNKEL (reference sequence). There are 17 residues in the CDR3. V shed 4 bases and J shed 2 bases, with 18 bases lying between them.

Remarks on this clonotype: Relative to the germline gene, one junction end is altered; a read error may explain this. The chain couples TRBV4-1 to TRBJ2-7; tentative D call: TRBD2 (7 bases). Germline CDR1 and CDR2: MGHRA and YSYEKL. The CDR3 runs 17 residues. DNA of the CDR3: TGCGCCAGCAGACAAGTAGCCACACAAGGGGGGGCCTACGAGCAGTACTTC. The encoded protein is CASRQVATQGGAYEQYF.

This clonotype appeared many times. This chain uses TRBV5-5 with TRBJ1-5; no reliable D call. With 3 bases removed from V and 8 bases from J, the gap between germline ends came to 12 bases. The CDR3 is 13 amino acids. The V gene's germline CDR1 is SGHKS and CDR2 YYEKEE (reference sequence). DNA of the CDR3: TGTGCCAGCAGCTCCTCACTTGATAAGCCCCAGCATTTT. This translates into CASSSSLDKPQHF. The whole variable domain, filled in from reference TRBV5-5 and TRBJ1-5, reads DAGVTQSPTHLIKTRGQQVTLRCSPISGHKSVSWYQQVLGQGPQFIFQYYEKEERGRGNFPDRFSARQFPNYSSELNVNALLLGDSALYLCASSSSLDKPQHFGDGTRLSIL.

The sample holds many counts of this clonotype. The rearrangement links TRBV13 to TRBJ2-7; D remains unclear. CDR1 is PRHDT and CDR2 is FYEKMQ in the germline V gene (reference sequence). The germline V and J ends were trimmed by 0 bases and 4 bases, with 7 bases remaining between them. The CDR3 consists of 13 residues. CDR3 bases: TGTGCCAGCAGCTTAGGACCCGGGTACGAGCAGTACTTC. It encodes CASSLGPGYEQYF.

The chain combines TRBV2 with TRBJ1-6; 7 nucleotides align to TRBD1. Trimming at V came to 6 bases and at J to 7 bases, leaving 3 bases not matched to a gene. The CDR3 totals 13 residues. From germline, CDR1 is SNHLY and CDR2 FYNNEI. The CDR3 is CASRGTANSPLHF. The CDR3 bases are TGTGCCAGCAGGGGGACAGCCAATTCACCCCTCCACTTT.

This clonotype was seen more than once but under ten times. This sequence joins TRBV28 and TRBJ2-3; the D gene is possibly TRBD2 (6 bases). The ends were cut back, 6 bases at V and 3 bases at J, with 16 bases in the middle. The CDR3 sequence is 15 residues long. Germline CDR1 MDHEN, CDR2 SYDVKM. In DNA, the CDR3 is TGTGCCAGCAGCTCCCCCTCGGGGGAGACAGATACGCAGTATTTT. Its translation is CASSSPSGETDTQYF. The variable domain in full, with the rest retrieved from reference TRBV28 and TRBJ2-3, is DVKVTQSSRYLVKRTGEKVFLECVQDMDHENMFWYRQDPGLGLRLIYFSYDVKMKEKGDIPEGYSVSREKKERFSLILESASTNQTSMYLCASSSPSGETDTQYFGPGTRLTVL.

This clonotype occurred many times. V and J are TRBV7-9 and TRBJ2-7, with D hard to call. CDR3 length: 12 residues. Deletions cut 5 bases from V and 5 bases from J, with 10 bases between. From germline, CDR1 is SEHNR and CDR2 FQNEAQ (reference sequence). The CDR3 loop is CASSPWGDEQYF. The CDR3 DNA reads TGTGCCAGCAGCCCATGGGGTGACGAGCAGTACTTC.

This clonotype came up a few times. The chain recombines TRBV7-9 with TRBJ2-1, with TRBD1 matching 7 bases. Unmatched junction bases numbered 6, after V lost 4 bases and J lost 6 bases. The CDR3 spans 14 residues. The germline V gene has CDR1 SEHNR and CDR2 FQNEAQ (reference sequence). CDR3 coding DNA: TGTGCCAGCAGCTCCAAGGGGGCGACCAATGAGCAGTTCTTC. It translates to CASSSKGATNEQFF.

J is TRBJ2-7 and V is TRBV5-1; 7 bases line up with TRBD1. Germline values: CDR1 SGHRS, CDR2 YFSETQ. Losses at the gene ends were 3 bases for V and 4 bases for J; bases not matched to a gene: 7. There are 14 residues in the CDR3. The DNA for the CDR3 is TGCGCCAGCAGCTCTACAGGGGACGGATACGAGCAGTACTTC. Translated: CASSSTGDGYEQYF.

This clonotype was seen more than once but under ten times. This rearrangement joins TRBV14 to TRBJ2-7; TRBD2 is a possible D gene (5 bases). V was trimmed by 6 bases and J by 4 bases, leaving 16 bases between them. This CDR3 has 14 amino acids. CDR1 SGHDN and CDR2 FVKESK come from the germline V gene. The CDR3 sequence is CASRDSGVRYEQYF. DNA of the CDR3: TGTGCCAGCAGAGACTCCGGGGTGCGTTACGAGCAGTACTTC.